These T cell receptor beta chains were read from a single sample in a study of blood T cell repertoires in COVID-19. TCRdb's copy holds only in-frame clones and misses some; the assay was immunoSEQ multiplex PCR. This table has about 170,000 clones, more than 75% appearing once. Sequenced material: peripheral blood. Receptors were obtained from a man aged 45 to 65 who had recovered from COVID-19. The CDR3 runs from the conserved cysteine through the conserved F or W. D genes are given only for firm matches. The size field is filled for only some rows; it gives once, few, many or a size class.

>TRBV10-3|NA|TRBJ1-1|NA
CAISDAGFGEAFF
TGTGCCATCAGTGATGCGGGTTTTGGGGAAGCTTTCTTT
>TRBV4-2|few|TRBJ2-7|TRBD1
CASSQGQGESYEQYF
TGTGCCAGCAGCCAAGGACAGGGGGAGTCCTACGAGCAGTACTTC
>TRBV7-2|once|TRBJ2-1|NA
CASSSGVRVGNEQFF
TGTGCCAGCAGCTCCGGGGTTCGGGTCGGCAATGAGCAGTTCTTC
>TRBV25-1|NA|TRBJ2-1|TRBD2
CASSASTSGVNTNEQFF
TGTGCCAGCAGTGCCTCGACTAGCGGAGTTAATACAAATGAGCAGTTCTTC
>TRBV10-2|NA|TRBJ1-3|TRBD1
CASTQGAGNTIYF
TGCGCCAGCACACAGGGGGCTGGAAACACCATATATTTT
>TRBV6-5|NA|TRBJ2-5|NA
CASSTLGAETQYF
TGTGCCAGCAGTACCCTAGGGGCGGAGACCCAGTACTTC
>TRBV5-5|NA|TRBJ2-5|TRBD1
CASSSSRGGETQYF
TGTGCCAGCAGCTCTTCAAGAGGGGGCGAGACCCAGTACTTC
>TRBV6-1|NA|TRBJ1-3|NA
CASSEGGPGNTIYF
TGTGCCAGCAGTGAAGGAGGGCCTGGAAACACCATATATTTT
>TRBV7-2|NA|TRBJ2-3|TRBD2
CASSFSLAGGTDTQYF
TGTGCCAGCAGCTTCTCTCTAGCGGGGGGCACAGATACGCAGTATTTT
>TRBV13|NA|TRBJ2-7|NA
CASSLGPNYEQYF
TGTGCCAGCAGCTTAGGACCTAACTACGAGCAGTACTTC
>TRBV7-8|few|TRBJ2-5|TRBD2
CASSLMELAGGWETQYF
TGTGCCAGCAGCTTAATGGAACTAGCGGGAGGGTGGGAGACCCAGTACTTC
>TRBV6-1|NA|TRBJ1-2|TRBD1
CASSEQGVGGYTF
TGTGCCAGCAGTGAACAGGGGGTGGGTGGCTACACCTTC
>TRBV2|few|TRBJ1-6|NA
CASTGLYNSPLHF
TGTGCCAGCACGGGACTTTATAATTCACCCCTCCACTTT
>TRBV2|once|TRBJ2-3|NA
CASSEAPLSITDTQYF
TGTGCCAGCAGTGAAGCGCCACTTTCTATCACAGATACGCAGTATTTT